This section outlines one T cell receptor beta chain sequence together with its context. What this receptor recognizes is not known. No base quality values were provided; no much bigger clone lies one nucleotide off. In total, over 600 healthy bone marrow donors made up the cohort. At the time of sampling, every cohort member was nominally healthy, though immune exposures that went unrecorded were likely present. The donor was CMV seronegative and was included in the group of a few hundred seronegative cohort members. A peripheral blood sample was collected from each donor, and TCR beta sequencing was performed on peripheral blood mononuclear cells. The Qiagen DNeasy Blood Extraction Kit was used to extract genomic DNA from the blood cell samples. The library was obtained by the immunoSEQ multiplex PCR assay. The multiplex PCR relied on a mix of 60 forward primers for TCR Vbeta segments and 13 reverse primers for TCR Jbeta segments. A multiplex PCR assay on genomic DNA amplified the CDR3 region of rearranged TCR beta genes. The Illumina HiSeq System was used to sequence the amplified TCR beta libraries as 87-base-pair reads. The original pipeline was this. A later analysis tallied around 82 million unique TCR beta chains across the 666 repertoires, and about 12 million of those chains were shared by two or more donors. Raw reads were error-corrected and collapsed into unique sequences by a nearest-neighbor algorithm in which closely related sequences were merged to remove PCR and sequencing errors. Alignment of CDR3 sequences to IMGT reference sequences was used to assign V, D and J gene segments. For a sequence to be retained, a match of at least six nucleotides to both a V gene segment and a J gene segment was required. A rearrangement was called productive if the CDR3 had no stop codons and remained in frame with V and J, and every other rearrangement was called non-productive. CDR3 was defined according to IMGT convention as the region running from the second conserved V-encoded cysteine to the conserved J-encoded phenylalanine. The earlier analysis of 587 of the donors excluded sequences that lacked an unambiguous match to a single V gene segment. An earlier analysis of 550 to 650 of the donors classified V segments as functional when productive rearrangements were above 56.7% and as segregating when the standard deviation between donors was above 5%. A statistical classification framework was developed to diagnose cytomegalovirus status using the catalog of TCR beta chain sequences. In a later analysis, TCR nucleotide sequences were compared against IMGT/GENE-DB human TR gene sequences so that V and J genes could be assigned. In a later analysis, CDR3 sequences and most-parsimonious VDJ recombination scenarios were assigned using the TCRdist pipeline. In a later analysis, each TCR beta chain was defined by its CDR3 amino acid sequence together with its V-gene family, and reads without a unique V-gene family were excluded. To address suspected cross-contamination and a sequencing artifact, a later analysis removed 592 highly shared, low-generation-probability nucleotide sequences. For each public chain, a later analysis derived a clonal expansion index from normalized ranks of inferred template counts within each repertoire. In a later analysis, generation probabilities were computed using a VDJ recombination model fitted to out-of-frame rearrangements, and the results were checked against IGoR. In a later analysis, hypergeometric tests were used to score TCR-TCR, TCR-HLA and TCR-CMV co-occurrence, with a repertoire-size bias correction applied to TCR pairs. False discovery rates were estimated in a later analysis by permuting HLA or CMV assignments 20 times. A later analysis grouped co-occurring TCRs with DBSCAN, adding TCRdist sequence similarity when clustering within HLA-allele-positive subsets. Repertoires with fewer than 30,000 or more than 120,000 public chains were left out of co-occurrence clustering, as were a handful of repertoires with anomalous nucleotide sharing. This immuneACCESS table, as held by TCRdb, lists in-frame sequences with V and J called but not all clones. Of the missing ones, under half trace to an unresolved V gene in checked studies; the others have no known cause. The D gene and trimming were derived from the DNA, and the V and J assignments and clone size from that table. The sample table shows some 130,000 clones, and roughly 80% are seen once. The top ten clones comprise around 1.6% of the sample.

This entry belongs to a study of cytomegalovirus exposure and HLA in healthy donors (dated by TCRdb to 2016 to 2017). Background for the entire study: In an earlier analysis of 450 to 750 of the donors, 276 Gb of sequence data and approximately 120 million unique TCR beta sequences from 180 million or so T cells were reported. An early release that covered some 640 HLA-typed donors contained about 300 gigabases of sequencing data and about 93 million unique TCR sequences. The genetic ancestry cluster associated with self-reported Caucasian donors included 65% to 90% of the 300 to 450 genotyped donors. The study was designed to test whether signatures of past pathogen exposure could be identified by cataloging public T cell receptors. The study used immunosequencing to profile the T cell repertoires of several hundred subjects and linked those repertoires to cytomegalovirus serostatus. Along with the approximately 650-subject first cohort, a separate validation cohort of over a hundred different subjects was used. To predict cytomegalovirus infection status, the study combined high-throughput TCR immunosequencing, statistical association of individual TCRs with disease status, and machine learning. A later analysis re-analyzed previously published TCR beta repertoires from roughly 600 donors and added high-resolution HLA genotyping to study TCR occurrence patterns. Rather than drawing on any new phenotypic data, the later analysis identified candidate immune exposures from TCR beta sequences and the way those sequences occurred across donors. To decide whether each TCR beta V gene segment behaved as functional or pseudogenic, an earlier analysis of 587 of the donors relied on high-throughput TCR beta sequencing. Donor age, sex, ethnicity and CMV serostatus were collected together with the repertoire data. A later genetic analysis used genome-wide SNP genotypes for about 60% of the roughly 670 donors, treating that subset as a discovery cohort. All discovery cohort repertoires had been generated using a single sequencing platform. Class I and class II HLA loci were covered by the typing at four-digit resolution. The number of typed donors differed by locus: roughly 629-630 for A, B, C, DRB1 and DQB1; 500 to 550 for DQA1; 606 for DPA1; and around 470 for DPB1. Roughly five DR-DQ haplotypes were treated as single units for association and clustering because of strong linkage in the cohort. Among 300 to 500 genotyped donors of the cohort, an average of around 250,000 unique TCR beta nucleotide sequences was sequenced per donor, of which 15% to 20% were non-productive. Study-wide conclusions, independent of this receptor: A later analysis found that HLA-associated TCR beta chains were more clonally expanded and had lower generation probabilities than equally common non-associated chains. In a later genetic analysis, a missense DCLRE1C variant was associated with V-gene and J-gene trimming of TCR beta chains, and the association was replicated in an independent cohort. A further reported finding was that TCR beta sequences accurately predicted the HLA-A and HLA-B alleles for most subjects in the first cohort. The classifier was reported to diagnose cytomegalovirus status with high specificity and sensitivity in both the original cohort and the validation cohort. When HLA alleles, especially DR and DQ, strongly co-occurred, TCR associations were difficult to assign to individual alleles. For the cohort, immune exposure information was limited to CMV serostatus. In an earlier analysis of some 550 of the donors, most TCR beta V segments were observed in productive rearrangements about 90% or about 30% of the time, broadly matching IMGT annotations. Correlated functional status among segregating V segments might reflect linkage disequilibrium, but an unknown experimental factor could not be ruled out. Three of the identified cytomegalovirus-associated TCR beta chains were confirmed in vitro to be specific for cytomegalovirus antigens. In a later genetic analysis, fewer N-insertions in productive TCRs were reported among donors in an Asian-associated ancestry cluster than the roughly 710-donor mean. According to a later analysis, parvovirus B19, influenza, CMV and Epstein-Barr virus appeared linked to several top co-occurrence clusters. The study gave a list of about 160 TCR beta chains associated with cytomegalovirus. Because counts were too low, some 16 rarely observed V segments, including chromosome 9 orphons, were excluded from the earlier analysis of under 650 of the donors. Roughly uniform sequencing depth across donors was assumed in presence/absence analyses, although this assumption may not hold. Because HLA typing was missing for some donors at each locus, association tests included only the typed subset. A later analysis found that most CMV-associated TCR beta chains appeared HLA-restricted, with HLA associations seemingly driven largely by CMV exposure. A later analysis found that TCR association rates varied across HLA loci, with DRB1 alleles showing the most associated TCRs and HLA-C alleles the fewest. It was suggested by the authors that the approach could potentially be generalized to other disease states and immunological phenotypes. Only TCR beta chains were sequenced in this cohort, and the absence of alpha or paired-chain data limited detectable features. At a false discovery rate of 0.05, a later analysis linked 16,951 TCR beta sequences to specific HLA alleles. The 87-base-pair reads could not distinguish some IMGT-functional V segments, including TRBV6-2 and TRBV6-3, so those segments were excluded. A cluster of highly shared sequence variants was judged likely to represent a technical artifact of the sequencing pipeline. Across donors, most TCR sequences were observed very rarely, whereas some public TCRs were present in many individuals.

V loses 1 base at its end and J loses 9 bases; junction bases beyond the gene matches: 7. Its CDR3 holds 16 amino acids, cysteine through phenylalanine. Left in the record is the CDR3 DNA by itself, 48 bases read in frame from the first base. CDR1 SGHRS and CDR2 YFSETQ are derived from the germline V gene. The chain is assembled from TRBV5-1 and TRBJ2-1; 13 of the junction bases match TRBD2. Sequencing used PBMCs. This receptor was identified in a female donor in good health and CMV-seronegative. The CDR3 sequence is CASSLTSGRAETEQFF. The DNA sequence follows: TGCGCCAGCAGCTTGACTAGCGGGAGGGCAGAGACTGAGCAGTTCTTC.